Listed below are T cell receptor beta chains from one sample, sequenced in a study of Graves' ophthalmopathy and Graves' hyperthyroidism. TCRdb reprocessed the multiplex PCR reads with MiXCR, giving one entry per CDR3 protein. The sample holds about 220,000 distinct CDR3 sequences, 20% to 25% seen once. The sequencing input was peripheral blood. The origin of the receptors is a woman aged 45-65 years with Graves' ophthalmopathy. Both conserved end residues are part of each CDR3. The order of the fields is J gene, V gene, D gene, clone size, CDR3 protein, CDR3 DNA. The D gene is left open where the match is weak. Clone size is given for some rows only: seen once, a few or many times, or a class if the clone is expanded.

J gene: TRBJ1-1
V gene: TRBV6-1
D gene: -
clone size: few
CDR3 protein: CASIRGTEAFF
CDR3 DNA: TGTGCCAGCATTCGAGGCACTGAAGCTTTCTTT

J gene: TRBJ1-2
V gene: TRBV28
D gene: TRBD1
clone size: -
CDR3 protein: CASSLPTGGAGYTF
CDR3 DNA: TGTGCCAGCAGTTTACCCACAGGGGGTGCTGGCTACACCTTC

J gene: TRBJ1-6
V gene: TRBV6-5
D gene: -
clone size: many
CDR3 protein: CASSYSYRDGQSTLHF
CDR3 DNA: TGTGCCAGCAGTTACTCATATCGGGACGGCCAGTCAACCCTCCACTTT

J gene: TRBJ1-1
V gene: TRBV12-3/TRBV12-4
D gene: -
clone size: -
CDR3 protein: CASSFWAATLNVDTEAFF
CDR3 DNA: TGTGCCAGCAGTTTCTGGGCAGCCACTCTTAACGTGGACACTGAAGCTTTCTTT

J gene: TRBJ2-7
V gene: TRBV5-1
D gene: -
clone size: many
CDR3 protein: CASSLAWGHEQYF
CDR3 DNA: TGCGCCAGCAGCTTGGCGTGGGGCCACGAGCAGTACTTC

J gene: TRBJ2-7
V gene: TRBV7-9
D gene: -
clone size: -
CDR3 protein: CASSLSGSPDYEQYF
CDR3 DNA: TGTGCCAGCAGCTTATCCGGGAGTCCAGACTACGAGCAGTACTTC

J gene: TRBJ1-2
V gene: TRBV6-1
D gene: TRBD1
clone size: many
CDR3 protein: CASTLIRDRGGYTF
CDR3 DNA: TGTGCCAGCACTCTAATTCGGGACAGGGGTGGCTACACCTTC

J gene: TRBJ2-6
V gene: TRBV18
D gene: -
clone size: -
CDR3 protein: CASSLTLSDFSGANVLTF
CDR3 DNA: TGTGCCAGCTCCCTCACCCTTTCGGACTTTTCTGGGGCCAACGTCCTGACTTTC

J gene: TRBJ2-3
V gene: TRBV6-1
D gene: TRBD2
clone size: many
CDR3 protein: CASSVASGSADTQYF
CDR3 DNA: TGTGCCAGCAGTGTGGCTAGCGGGAGCGCAGATACGCAGTATTTT

J gene: TRBJ1-1
V gene: TRBV6-1
D gene: -
clone size: many
CDR3 protein: CATMAGVAFF
CDR3 DNA: TGTGCCACCATGGCGGGTGTTGCTTTCTTT

J gene: TRBJ2-2
V gene: TRBV11-2
D gene: TRBD1
clone size: many
CDR3 protein: CASSLTGISGGELFF
CDR3 DNA: TGTGCCAGCAGCCTGACAGGGATTAGTGGCGGGGAGCTGTTTTTT

J gene: TRBJ2-5
V gene: TRBV29-1
D gene: TRBD1
clone size: many
CDR3 protein: CSVLTGDQETQYF
CDR3 DNA: TGCAGCGTTTTGACAGGGGATCAAGAGACCCAGTACTTC

J gene: TRBJ1-6
V gene: TRBV6-5
D gene: -
clone size: many
CDR3 protein: CASSWSGGVSYNSPLHF
CDR3 DNA: TGTGCCAGCAGTTGGAGCGGGGGCGTCTCCTATAATTCACCCCTCCACTTT

J gene: TRBJ2-2
V gene: TRBV28
D gene: -
clone size: many
CDR3 protein: CASSLRRTHTGELFF
CDR3 DNA: TGTGCCAGCAGTTTGCGAAGGACCCACACCGGGGAGCTGTTTTTT

J gene: TRBJ2-1
V gene: TRBV19
D gene: TRBD2
clone size: -
CDR3 protein: CASTQTSEYNEQFF
CDR3 DNA: TGTGCCAGTACCCAGACTAGCGAGTACAATGAGCAGTTCTTC

J gene: TRBJ1-3
V gene: TRBV7-3
D gene: TRBD1
clone size: many
CDR3 protein: CASSSRVLTGGRSGNTIYF
CDR3 DNA: TGTGCCAGCAGCTCGCGGGTCCTAACAGGGGGACGCTCTGGAAACACCATATATTTT

J gene: TRBJ1-5
V gene: TRBV2
D gene: -
clone size: many
CDR3 protein: CASSEGRALNQPQHF
CDR3 DNA: TGTGCCAGCAGTGAAGGCAGGGCTCTGAATCAGCCCCAGCATTTT

J gene: TRBJ1-1
V gene: TRBV7-8
D gene: -
clone size: -
CDR3 protein: CASSLVQPGRSTNTEAFF
CDR3 DNA: TGTGCCAGCAGCTTAGTTCAGCCAGGGAGGTCGACGAACACTGAAGCTTTCTTT

J gene: TRBJ2-2
V gene: TRBV5-1
D gene: -
clone size: many
CDR3 protein: CASSPVWGQGELFF
CDR3 DNA: TGCGCCAGCAGCCCCGTCTGGGGGCAGGGGGAGCTGTTTTTT

J gene: TRBJ1-1
V gene: TRBV19
D gene: -
clone size: many
CDR3 protein: CASTLGRNTEAFF
CDR3 DNA: TGTGCCAGTACCTTGGGTCGGAACACTGAAGCTTTCTTT

J gene: TRBJ2-7
V gene: TRBV7-8
D gene: -
clone size: few
CDR3 protein: CASSLEPTVGYEQYF
CDR3 DNA: TGTGCCAGCAGCTTAGAGCCGACGGTAGGCTACGAGCAGTACTTC

J gene: TRBJ2-4
V gene: TRBV7-3
D gene: -
clone size: many
CDR3 protein: CASSLSSGVGNIQYF
CDR3 DNA: TGTGCCAGCAGCTTATCGTCAGGGGTGGGAAACATTCAGTACTTC

J gene: TRBJ1-1
V gene: TRBV19
D gene: -
clone size: many
CDR3 protein: CASSSVLNAEAFF
CDR3 DNA: TGTGCCAGTAGCTCAGTGCTGAACGCTGAAGCTTTCTTT

J gene: TRBJ1-5
V gene: TRBV6-2/TRBV6-3
D gene: -
clone size: -
CDR3 protein: CASSYADTDQPQHF
CDR3 DNA: TGTGCCAGCAGTTACGCGGACACAGATCAGCCCCAGCATTTT

J gene: TRBJ1-2
V gene: TRBV12-3/TRBV12-4
D gene: TRBD1
clone size: -
CDR3 protein: CASSLGTGGLGYTF
CDR3 DNA: TGTGCCAGCAGTTTAGGAACAGGGGGCCTTGGCTACACCTTC

J gene: TRBJ2-7
V gene: TRBV13
D gene: -
clone size: many
CDR3 protein: CASSNAGYEQYF
CDR3 DNA: TGTGCCAGCAGCAACGCGGGCTACGAGCAGTACTTC

J gene: TRBJ2-7
V gene: TRBV5-1
D gene: -
clone size: many
CDR3 protein: CASSLQQASYEQYF
CDR3 DNA: TGCGCCAGCAGCTTGCAACAGGCGTCCTACGAGCAGTACTTC

J gene: TRBJ2-2
V gene: TRBV25-1
D gene: TRBD1
clone size: -
CDR3 protein: CASSPGTGANTGELFF
CDR3 DNA: TGTGCCAGCAGTCCCGGGACAGGGGCTAACACCGGGGAGCTGTTTTTT

J gene: TRBJ1-5
V gene: TRBV24-1
D gene: TRBD1
clone size: few
CDR3 protein: CVTSEGQGNWQPQHF
CDR3 DNA: TGTGTCACCAGTGAAGGACAGGGGAATTGGCAGCCCCAGCATTTT

J gene: TRBJ2-7
V gene: TRBV7-9
D gene: TRBD1
clone size: many
CDR3 protein: CASSLDRQGISYEQYF
CDR3 DNA: TGTGCCAGCAGCTTAGACCGACAGGGAATTTCTTACGAGCAGTACTTC

J gene: TRBJ1-5
V gene: TRBV6-5
D gene: -
clone size: -
CDR3 protein: CASSSRANQPQHF
CDR3 DNA: TGTGCCAGCAGTTCCCGCGCCAATCAGCCCCAGCATTTT

J gene: TRBJ1-6
V gene: TRBV12-3/TRBV12-4
D gene: -
clone size: -
CDR3 protein: CASSYWDSPLHF
CDR3 DNA: TGTGCCAGCAGTTATTGGGATTCACCCCTCCACTTT

J gene: TRBJ2-5
V gene: TRBV30
D gene: -
clone size: many
CDR3 protein: CAWSVPRAGGETQYF
CDR3 DNA: TGTGCCTGGAGTGTACCAAGGGCGGGTGGGGAGACCCAGTACTTC

J gene: TRBJ2-7
V gene: TRBV12-3/TRBV12-4
D gene: TRBD1
clone size: many
CDR3 protein: CASSRDRDYEQYF
CDR3 DNA: TGTGCCAGCAGCCGAGACAGGGATTACGAGCAGTACTTC